This T cell receptor (beta chain) was sequenced during a study of vaccination and CD4 T cells after COVID-19. At the level of the study: Each post-COVID sample was drawn after diagnosis, and the median interval was roughly 100 days (range 35 to 161). Ranging from 14 to 241, the interval between dose two and post-vaccine sampling had a median of 72 days.

The CDR3 length is 15 residues. The V end was cut by 1 base, the J end by 3 bases, with 13 bases between. Germline V CDR1 and CDR2: SGHRS, YFSETQ. Treatment: approximately 11-day PBMC culture with coronavirus spike peptide pools or control peptides (ViraFEST assay). For ViraFEST, peptide pools expanded antigen-specific T cells, after which the TCRs were sequenced. Cultured CD4+ T-cell DNA underwent Oncomine TCR Beta short-read sequencing. TCRdb ran MiXCR on the PCR reads and lists one entry per CDR3 protein. The sample lists about 4,000 distinct CDR3 sequences, around 17% occurring once. Within the sample, this clonotype is medium-sized. The target antigen is unknown.

The sequence was obtained from a human donor who had recovered from COVID-19. The source material was CD4+ T cells from blood, cultured in vitro. The rearrangement links TRBV5-1 to TRBJ2-5, with D perhaps TRBD2 (7 bases). CDR3 in amino acids: CASSLRLGGEETQYF. CDR3 nucleotide sequence: TGCGCCAGCAGCTTGAGGCTAGGGGGGGAAGAGACCCAGTACTTC.